This T cell receptor beta chain was recorded in a study of cytomegalovirus exposure and HLA in healthy donors. Of note for this clone: The antigen remains unidentified.

CDR1 and CDR2 from the germline V gene are MNHEY and SVGAGI. The CDR3 covers 15 residues. V was pared by 6 bases and J by 0 bases, with 12 bases between. PCR employed 60 Vbeta and 13 Jbeta primers. Libraries were prepared by immunoSEQ multiplex PCR; TCRdb keeps only in-frame clonotypes and omits some of them. The repertoire holds almost 200,000 clones, roughly 72% seen once, with 1.5% to 2% in the top ten. Study-level findings and limits: Presence/absence analysis assumed near-uniform sequencing depth across donors. It was fewer than 200 TCR beta chains that were listed as cytomegalovirus-associated. Researchers reported in a later analysis that a missense DCLRE1C variant was tied to TCR beta V- and J-gene trimming.

The receptor was derived from a man between 25 and 39 years old in good health and CMV-seronegative. The sample was PBMCs. The chain couples TRBV6-5 to TRBJ1-3, with D possibly matching TRBD1 (5 bases). The CDR3 spells CASSLHQGSGNTIYF. The CDR3 DNA follows: TGTGCCAGCAGCCTCCATCAGGGCTCTGGAAACACCATATATTTT.